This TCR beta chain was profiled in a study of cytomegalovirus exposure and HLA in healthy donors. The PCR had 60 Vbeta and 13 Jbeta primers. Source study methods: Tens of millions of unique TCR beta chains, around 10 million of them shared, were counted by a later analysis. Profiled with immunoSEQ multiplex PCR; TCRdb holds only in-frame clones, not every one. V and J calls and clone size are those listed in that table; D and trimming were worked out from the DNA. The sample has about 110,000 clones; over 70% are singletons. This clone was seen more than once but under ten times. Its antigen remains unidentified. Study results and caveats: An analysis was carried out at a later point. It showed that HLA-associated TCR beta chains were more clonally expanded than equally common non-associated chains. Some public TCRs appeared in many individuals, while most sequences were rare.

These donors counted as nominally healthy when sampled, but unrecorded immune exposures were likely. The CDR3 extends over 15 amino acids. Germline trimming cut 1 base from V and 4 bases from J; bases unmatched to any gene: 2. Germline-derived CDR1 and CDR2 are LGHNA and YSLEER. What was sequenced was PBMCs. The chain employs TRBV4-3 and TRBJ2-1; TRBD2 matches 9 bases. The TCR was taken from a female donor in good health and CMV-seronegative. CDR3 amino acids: CASSQATSGYNEQFF. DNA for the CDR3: TGCGCCAGCAGCCAAGCGACTAGCGGATACAATGAGCAGTTCTTC.